This TCR beta chain was sequenced for a study of blood T cell repertoires in COVID-19. With V trimmed by 2 bases and J by 6 bases, 6 bases remained unmatched. The CDR3 consists of 14 residues. Germline values: CDR1 MGHRA, CDR2 YSYEKL. The assay was immunoSEQ multiplex PCR, and TCRdb's table has in-frame clones only and misses some. The sample includes some 160,000 clones, 85% of them seen just once. This receptor was identified in a woman between 40 and 50 years old who had recovered from COVID-19. Sequenced material: PBMCs or T cells enriched from blood (not recorded which). This rearrangement joins TRBV4-1 to TRBJ1-2; 7 bases match TRBD1. CDR3 sequence reads: CASSQQTGYHGYTF. CDR3 in DNA: TGCGCCAGCAGCCAACAGACAGGGTATCATGGCTACACCTTC.